Only one count was recorded for the clone carrying this T cell receptor beta chain. This entry belongs to a study of blood T cell repertoires in COVID-19. At the level of the study: Italy, Spain and the United States were the sources of the convalescent and acute COVID-19 samples.

The V and J ends lost 2 bases and 3 bases respectively, with 10 bases between them. CDR1 MNHEY and CDR2 SVGAGI come from the germline V gene. This CDR3 region has 14 residues. Original methodology: Counts of nucleated cells, estimated from reference gene primer amplification, were obtained. Measured with immunoSEQ multiplex PCR; TCRdb has only the in-frame clones, and not every one. V and J calls and clone size are given by that table; D and trimming were obtained from the DNA. The repertoire has hundreds of thousands of clones, 70% to 90% of them found once; the top ten carry roughly 5.7%. This TCR derives from a man at least 80 years old with acute or convalescent COVID-19. Material for sequencing was peripheral blood. The genes are TRBV6-5 and TRBJ1-2; D ambiguous. CDR3 bases: TGTGCCAGCAGTTACATTACTGGAGACTATGGCTACACCTTC. Its protein product is CASSYITGDYGYTF.